What follows describes a single T cell receptor (beta chain). The antigen is undetermined. A much larger clone is a single base away; this may be a read error. The data were taken from a study of tumor and adjacent non-tumor tissue in lung cancer. Study results and limitations: Tumor TCR diversity, when higher, was linked to shorter survival.

A modified ARM-PCR protocol with three rounds of nested PCR amplified TCRbeta. One entry per CDR3 protein results from TCRdb running MiXCR on the multiplex PCR reads. The sample records roughly 120,000 distinct CDR3 sequences, 84% being singletons. The template was RNA from unsorted bulk tissue. The CDR3 contains 14 residues. V was clipped by 1 base and J by 2 bases, with 12 bases between them. Germline assignment: CDR1 DFQATT and CDR2 SNEGSKA (reference sequence). This sequence originates from a man between 65 and 85 years old with non-small cell lung cancer. V is TRBV20-1 and J is TRBJ2-7; D may be TRBD2 (6 bases). The sample taken for sequencing was lung tumor tissue. CDR3 nucleotide sequence: TGCAGTGCTAGAGGGAGGGAGCGCACCTACGAGCAGTACTTC. Its protein is CSARGRERTYEQYF.